This T cell receptor (beta chain) was sequenced during a study of a mutant IDH1 vaccine in newly diagnosed glioma. The data were produced by immunoSEQ multiplex PCR, yet TCRdb's version contains in-frame clones alone and is incomplete. The sample includes tens of thousands of clones, 65% to 85% of them seen just once. Time point in this sample: week 47, end of study. The investigators gave 300 ug of mutant IDH1 20-mer peptide in each vaccine dose, together with topical imiquimod. For this clone: Its antigen is still unknown.

Deletions cut 6 bases from V and 8 bases from J, with 16 bases between. Germline CDR1 is MNHEY and CDR2 is SVGAGI. The CDR3 is 13 residues long. The sequenced sample was PBMCs, obtained from a glioma patient whose treatment included an IDH1 peptide vaccine. The receptor's source is a man aged 35 to 55 with glioma. The chain combines TRBV6-5 with TRBJ1-1; D uncertain. The CDR3: CASSFGQAKEAFF. In DNA form, the CDR3 reads TGTGCCAGCAGCTTCGGTCAGGCGAAAGAAGCTTTCTTT.